The subject of this entry is one TCR beta chain. Its antigen remains unidentified. The sample holds no much larger clone one base away, and base qualities are not on file. Looking up the germline V gene yields CDR1 WSHSY and CDR2 SAAADI. V loses 0 bases of germline sequence and J loses 5 bases, and the interval between the two ends is 26 bases. The CDR3 goes from the cysteine to the phenylalanine over 20 residues. Just CDR3 DNA is preserved here, 60 bases in frame from base 1. This sample is drawn from a study of T cell repertoires and Cas9 in healthy adults (dated by TCRdb to 2016 to 2019). About the study as a whole: Within the CD4 and CD8 compartments, the researchers characterized SpCas9-reactive T cells in terms of multi-effector potency, cytotoxicity and lineage determination. Preexisting T cell immunity against the Streptococcus pyogenes Cas9 nuclease (SpCas9) used in CRISPR gene editing was examined in the study.

The library was generated by the immunoSEQ multiplex PCR assay. This immuneACCESS table, as held by TCRdb, lists in-frame sequences with V and J called but not all clones. Of the missing ones, under half trace to an unresolved V gene in checked studies; the others have no known cause. Across this sample there are about 15,000 clones, with about 89% seen only once. The ten largest clones capture more than 2% of the sample. Donors were healthy humans. The paper's findings and limits, for the study overall: Proliferation and function of SpCas9-reactive effector T cells were reported to be mitigated in vitro by SpCas9-reactive regulatory T cells.

The sequenced sample consisted of Tregs (CD4+, CD25+, CD127-, CD137-, CD154-) from PBMCs; culture status not recorded. The V and J segments used are TRBV10-2 and TRBJ2-1, with the D segment possibly TRBD1 or TRBD2, each aligning over 5 bases. This TCR came from a human donor in good health. The CDR3 amino acid sequence is: CASSESDFPFGGKHDNEQFF. The DNA reads as follows: TGCGCCAGCAGTGAGTCAGATTTCCCATTTGGGGGAAAACACGACAATGAGCAGTTCTTC.